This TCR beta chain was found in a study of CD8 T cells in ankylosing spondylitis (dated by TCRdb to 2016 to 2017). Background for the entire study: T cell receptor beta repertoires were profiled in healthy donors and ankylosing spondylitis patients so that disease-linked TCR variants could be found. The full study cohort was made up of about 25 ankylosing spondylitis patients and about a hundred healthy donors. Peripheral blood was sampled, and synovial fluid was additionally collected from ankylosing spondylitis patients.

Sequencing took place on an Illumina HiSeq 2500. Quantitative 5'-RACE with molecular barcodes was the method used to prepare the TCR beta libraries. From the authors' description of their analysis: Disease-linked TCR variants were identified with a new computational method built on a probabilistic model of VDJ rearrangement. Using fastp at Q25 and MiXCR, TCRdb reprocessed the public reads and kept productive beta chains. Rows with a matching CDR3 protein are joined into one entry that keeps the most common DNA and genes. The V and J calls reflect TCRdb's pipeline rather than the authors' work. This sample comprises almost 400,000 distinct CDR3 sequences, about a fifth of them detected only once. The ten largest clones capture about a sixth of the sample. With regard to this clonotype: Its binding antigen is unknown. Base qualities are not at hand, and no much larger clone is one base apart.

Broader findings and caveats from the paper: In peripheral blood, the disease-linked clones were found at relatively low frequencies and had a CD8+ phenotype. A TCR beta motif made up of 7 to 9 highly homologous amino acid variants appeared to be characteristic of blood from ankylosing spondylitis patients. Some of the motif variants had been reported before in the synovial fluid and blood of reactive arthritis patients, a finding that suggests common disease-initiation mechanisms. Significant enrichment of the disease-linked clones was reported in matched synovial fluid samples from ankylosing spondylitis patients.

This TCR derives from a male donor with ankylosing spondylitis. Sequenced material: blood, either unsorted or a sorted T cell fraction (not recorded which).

The CDR3 reads as follows: CSAREQTSGYNEQFF. The nucleotide sequence is TGCAGTGCTAGAGAGCAGACTAGCGGGTACAATGAGCAGTTCTTC. This receptor chain uses TRBV20-1 and TRBJ2-1; 10 bases in the middle match TRBD2. Taken from cysteine to phenylalanine, the CDR3 has 15 residues. Solely the CDR3 DNA is kept, with 45 bases framed from the first base. V has 0 bases trimmed and J has 4 bases trimmed; junction bases matching no gene number 3. The germline V gene (reference sequence) sets CDR1 to DFQATT and CDR2 to SNEGSKA.